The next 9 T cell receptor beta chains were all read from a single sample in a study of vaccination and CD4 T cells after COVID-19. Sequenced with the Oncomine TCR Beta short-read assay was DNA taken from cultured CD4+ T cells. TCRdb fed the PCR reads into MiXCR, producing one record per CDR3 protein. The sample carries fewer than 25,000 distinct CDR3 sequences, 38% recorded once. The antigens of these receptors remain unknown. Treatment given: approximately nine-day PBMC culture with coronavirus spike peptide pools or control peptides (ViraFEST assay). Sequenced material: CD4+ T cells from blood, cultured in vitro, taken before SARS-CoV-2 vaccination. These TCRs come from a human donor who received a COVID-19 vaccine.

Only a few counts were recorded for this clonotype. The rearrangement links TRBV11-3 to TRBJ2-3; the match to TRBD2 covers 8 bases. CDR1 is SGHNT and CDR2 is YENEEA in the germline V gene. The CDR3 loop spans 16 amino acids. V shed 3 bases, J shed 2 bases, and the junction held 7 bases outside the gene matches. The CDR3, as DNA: TGTGCCAGCAGCTTTGGCGGGGGGACAATCACAGATACGCAGTATTTT. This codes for CASSFGGGTITDTQYF.

CDR3 sequence: CASSDDPTNTEAFF. The DNA of the CDR3 is TGTGCCAGCAGTGATGATCCAACGAACACTGAAGCTTTCTTT. The chain employs TRBV25-1 and TRBJ1-1; D not certain. Germline loops: CDR1 MGHDK, CDR2 SYGVNS. CDR3 length: 14 amino acids. Trimming left V 3 bases short and J 1 base short, with 9 bases between.

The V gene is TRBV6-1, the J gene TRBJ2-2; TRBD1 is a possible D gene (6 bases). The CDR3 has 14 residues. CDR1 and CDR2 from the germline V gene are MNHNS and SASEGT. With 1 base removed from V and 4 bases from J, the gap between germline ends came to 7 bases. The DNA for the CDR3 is TGTGCCAGCAGTGAAGTCAGGGGCACCGGGGAGCTGTTTTTT. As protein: CASSEVRGTGELFF.

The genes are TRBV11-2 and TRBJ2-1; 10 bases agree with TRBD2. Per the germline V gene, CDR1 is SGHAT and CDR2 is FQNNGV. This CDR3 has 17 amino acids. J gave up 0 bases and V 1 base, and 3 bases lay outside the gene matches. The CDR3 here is CASSLGGTSDSYNEQFF. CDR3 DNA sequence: TGTGCCAGCAGCTTAGGGGGGACTAGCGACTCCTACAATGAGCAGTTCTTC.

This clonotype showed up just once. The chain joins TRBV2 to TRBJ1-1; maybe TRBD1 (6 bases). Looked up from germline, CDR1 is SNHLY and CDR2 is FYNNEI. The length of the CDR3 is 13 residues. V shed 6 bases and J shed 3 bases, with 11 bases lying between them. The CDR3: CASRKGGYTEAFF. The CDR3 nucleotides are TGTGCCAGCAGGAAGGGGGGGTACACTGAAGCTTTCTTT.

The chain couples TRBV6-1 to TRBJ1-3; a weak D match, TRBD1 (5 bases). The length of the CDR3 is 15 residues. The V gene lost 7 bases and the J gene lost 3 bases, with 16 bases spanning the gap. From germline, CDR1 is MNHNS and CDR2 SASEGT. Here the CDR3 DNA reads TGTGCCAGCAAGTGGGACCGAAGTATTGGAAACACCATATATTTT. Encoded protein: CASKWDRSIGNTIYF.

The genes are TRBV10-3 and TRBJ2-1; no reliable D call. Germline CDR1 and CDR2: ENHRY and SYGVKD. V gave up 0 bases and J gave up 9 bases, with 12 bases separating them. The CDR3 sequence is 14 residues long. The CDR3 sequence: CAISESVGMGEQFF. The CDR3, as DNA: TGTGCCATCAGTGAGTCCGTAGGGATGGGTGAGCAGTTCTTC.

The CDR3 nucleotides are TGTGCCAGCAGCTTAGGCGGTGGTTCACCCCTCCACTTT. This gives the protein CASSLGGGSPLHF. This chain links TRBV7-2 with TRBJ1-6; unclear D gene. Germline CDR1 and CDR2: SGHTA and FQGNSA. Trimming removed 1 base from V and 9 bases from J, with 7 bases in between. The CDR3 sequence is 13 residues long.

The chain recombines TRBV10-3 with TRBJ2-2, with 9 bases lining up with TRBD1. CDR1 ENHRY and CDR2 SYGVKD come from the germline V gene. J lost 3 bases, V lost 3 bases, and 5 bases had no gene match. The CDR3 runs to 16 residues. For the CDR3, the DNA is TGTGCCATCAGTGAAGGGACAGGGAGAGACACCGGGGAGCTGTTTTTT. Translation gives CAISEGTGRDTGELFF.